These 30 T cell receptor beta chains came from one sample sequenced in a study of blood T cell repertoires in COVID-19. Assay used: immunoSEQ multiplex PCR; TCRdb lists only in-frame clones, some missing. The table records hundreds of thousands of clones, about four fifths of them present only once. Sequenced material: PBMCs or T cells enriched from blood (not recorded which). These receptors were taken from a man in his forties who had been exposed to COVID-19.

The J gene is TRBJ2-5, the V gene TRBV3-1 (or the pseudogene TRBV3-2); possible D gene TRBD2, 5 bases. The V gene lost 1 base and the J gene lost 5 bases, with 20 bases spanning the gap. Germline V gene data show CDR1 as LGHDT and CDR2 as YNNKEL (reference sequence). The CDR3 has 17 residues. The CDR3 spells CASSQVALIRTGETQYF. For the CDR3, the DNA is TGTGCCAGCAGCCAAGTAGCGCTTATACGTACCGGGGAGACCCAGTACTTC.

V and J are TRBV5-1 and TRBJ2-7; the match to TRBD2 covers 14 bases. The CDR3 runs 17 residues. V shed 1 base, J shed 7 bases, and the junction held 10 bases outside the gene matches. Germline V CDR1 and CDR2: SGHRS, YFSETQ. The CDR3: CASSLTTGTSGSREQYF. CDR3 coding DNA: TGCGCCAGCAGCTTGACAACCGGGACTAGCGGGAGTAGGGAGCAGTACTTC. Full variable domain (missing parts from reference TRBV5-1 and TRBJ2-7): KAGVTQTPRYLIKTRGQQVTLSCSPISGHRSVSWYQQTPGQGLQFLFEYFSETQRNKGNFPGRFSGRQFSNSRSEMNVSTLELGDSALYLCASSLTTGTSGSREQYFGPGTRLTVT.

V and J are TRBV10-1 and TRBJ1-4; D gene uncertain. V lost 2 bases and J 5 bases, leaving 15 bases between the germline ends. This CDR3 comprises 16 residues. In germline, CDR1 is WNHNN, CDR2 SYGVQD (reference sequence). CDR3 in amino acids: CASSEDETSSNEKLFF. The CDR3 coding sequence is TGCGCCAGCAGTGAGGATGAGACATCATCGAATGAAAAACTGTTTTTT.

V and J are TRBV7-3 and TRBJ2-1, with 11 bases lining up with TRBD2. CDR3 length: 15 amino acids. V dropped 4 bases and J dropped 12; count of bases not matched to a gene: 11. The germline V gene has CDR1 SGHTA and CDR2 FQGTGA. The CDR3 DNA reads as TGTGCCAGCAGCTCAGCCCAGACTAGCGGGATGGGGCAGTTCTTC. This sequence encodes CASSSAQTSGMGQFF. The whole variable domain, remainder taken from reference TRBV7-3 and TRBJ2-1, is GAGVSQTPSNKVTEKGKYVELRCDPISGHTALYWYRQSLGQGPEFLIYFQGTGAADDSGLPNDRFFAVRPEGSVSTLKIQRTERGDSAVYLCASSSAQTSGMGQFFGPGTRLTVL.

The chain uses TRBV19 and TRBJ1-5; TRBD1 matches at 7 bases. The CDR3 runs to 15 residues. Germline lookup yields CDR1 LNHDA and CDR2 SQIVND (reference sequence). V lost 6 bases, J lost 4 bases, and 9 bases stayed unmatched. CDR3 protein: CASRQAGTANQPQHF. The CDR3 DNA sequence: TGTGCCAGTAGACAAGCCGGGACAGCGAATCAGCCCCAGCATTTT.

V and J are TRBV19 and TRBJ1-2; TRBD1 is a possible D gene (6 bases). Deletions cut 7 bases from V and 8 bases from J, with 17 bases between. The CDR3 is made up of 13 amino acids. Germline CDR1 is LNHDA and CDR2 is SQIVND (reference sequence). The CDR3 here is CASTKMQGGGYTF. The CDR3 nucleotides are TGTGCCAGTACCAAAATGCAAGGGGGAGGCTACACCTTC.

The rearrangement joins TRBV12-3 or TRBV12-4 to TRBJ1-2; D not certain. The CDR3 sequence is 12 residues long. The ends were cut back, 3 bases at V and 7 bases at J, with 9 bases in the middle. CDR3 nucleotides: TGTGCCAGCAGTTTCTTACGGAGTGGCTACACCTTC. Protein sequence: CASSFLRSGYTF.

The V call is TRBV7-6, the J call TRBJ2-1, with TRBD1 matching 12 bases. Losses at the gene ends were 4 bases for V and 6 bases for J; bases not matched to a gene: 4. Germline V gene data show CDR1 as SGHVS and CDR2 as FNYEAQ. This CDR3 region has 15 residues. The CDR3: CASSWGQGAVNEQFF. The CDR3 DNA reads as TGTGCCAGCAGCTGGGGACAGGGGGCGGTCAATGAGCAGTTCTTC.

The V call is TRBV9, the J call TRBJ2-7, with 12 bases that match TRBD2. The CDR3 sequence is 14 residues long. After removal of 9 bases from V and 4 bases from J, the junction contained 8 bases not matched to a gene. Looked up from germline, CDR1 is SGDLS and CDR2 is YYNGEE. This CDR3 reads CAKTRLAGVYEQYF. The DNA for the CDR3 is TGTGCCAAAACCAGACTAGCGGGAGTGTACGAGCAGTACTTC.

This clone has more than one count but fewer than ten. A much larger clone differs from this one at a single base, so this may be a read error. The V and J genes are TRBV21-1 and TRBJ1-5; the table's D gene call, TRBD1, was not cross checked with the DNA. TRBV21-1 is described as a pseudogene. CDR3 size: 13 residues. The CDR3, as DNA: TGTGCCAGCAGCGGGACAGGCAATCAGCCCCAGCATTTT. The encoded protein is CASSGTGNQPQHF.

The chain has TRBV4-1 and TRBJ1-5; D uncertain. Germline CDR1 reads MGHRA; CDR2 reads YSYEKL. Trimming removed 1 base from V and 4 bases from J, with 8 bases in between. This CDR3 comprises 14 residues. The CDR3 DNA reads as TGCGCCAGCAGCCAAGGGGCTGGGAATCAGCCCCAGCATTTT. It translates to CASSQGAGNQPQHF.

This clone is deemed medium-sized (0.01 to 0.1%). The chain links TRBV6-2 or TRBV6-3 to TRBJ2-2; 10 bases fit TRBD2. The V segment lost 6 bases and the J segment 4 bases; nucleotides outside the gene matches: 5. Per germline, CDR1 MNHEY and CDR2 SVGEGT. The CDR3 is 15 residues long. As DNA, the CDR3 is TGTGCCAGCAGCTCTGGACTAGCGGTCACCGGGGAGCTGTTTTTT. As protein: CASSSGLAVTGELFF.

The CDR3, as DNA: TGTGCCCACAGGGGCCGGACAGGGGAACACGAGCAGTACTTC. Its translation is CAHRGRTGEHEQYF. The rearrangement links TRBV10-3 to TRBJ2-7; TRBD1 aligns across 9 bases. Per the germline V gene, CDR1 is ENHRY and CDR2 is SYGVKD. V gave up 11 bases and J gave up 5 bases; unmatched junction bases: 13. This CDR3 spans 14 amino acids.

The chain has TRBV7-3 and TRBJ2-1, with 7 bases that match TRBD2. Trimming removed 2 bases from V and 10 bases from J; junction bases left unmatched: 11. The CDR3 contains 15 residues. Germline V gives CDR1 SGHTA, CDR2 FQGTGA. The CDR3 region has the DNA TGTGCCAGCAGCTTATATAGGGAGGGAGTTAAAGAGCAGTTCTTC. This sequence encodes CASSLYREGVKEQFF.

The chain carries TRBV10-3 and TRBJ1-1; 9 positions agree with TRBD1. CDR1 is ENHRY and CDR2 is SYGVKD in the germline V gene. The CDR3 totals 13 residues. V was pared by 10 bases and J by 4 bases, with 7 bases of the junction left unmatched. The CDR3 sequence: CANRQGEVTEAFF. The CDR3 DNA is TGTGCCAACCGACAGGGGGAGGTCACTGAAGCTTTCTTT.

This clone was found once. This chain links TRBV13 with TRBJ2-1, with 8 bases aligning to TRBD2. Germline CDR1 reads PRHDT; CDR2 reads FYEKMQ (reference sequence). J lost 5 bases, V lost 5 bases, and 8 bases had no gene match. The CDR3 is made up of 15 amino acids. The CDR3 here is CASSLTSGENNEQFF. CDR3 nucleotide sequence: TGTGCCAGCAGCCTAACTAGCGGAGAAAACAATGAGCAGTTCTTC.

The CDR3 bases are TGTGCCAGCAGTCTGACAGGGGGAGCTATGGGCTACACCTTC. Its protein product is CASSLTGGAMGYTF. V is TRBV6-4 and J is TRBJ1-2, with 9 bases that match TRBD1. This CDR3 has 14 residues. Trimming cost V 5 bases and J 8 bases; bases outside gene matches: 9. CDR1 is MRHNA, CDR2 SNTAGT, per germline.

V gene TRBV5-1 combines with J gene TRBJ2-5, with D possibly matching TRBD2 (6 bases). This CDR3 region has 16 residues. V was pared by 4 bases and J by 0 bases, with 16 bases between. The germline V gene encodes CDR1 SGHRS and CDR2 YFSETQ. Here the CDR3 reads CASSVTGTAYQETQYF. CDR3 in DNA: TGCGCCAGCAGCGTCACCGGGACTGCGTACCAAGAGACCCAGTACTTC.

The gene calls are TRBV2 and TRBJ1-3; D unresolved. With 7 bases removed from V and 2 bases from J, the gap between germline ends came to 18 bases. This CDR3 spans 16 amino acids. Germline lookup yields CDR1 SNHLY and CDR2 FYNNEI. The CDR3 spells CASKVEGFPTGNTIYF. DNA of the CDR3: TGTGCCAGCAAAGTGGAGGGTTTCCCCACTGGAAACACCATATATTTT.

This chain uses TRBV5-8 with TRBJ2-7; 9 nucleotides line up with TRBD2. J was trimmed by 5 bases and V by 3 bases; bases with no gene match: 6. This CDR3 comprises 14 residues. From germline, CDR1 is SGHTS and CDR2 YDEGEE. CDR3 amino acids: CASSSGLASHEQYF. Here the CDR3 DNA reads TGTGCCAGCAGCTCTGGACTAGCGTCCCACGAGCAGTACTTC.

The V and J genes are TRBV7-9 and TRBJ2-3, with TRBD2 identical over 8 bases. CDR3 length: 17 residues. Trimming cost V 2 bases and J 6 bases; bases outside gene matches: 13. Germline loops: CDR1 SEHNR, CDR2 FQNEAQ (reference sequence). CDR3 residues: CASSLTLSGANGDTQYF. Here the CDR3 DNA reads TGTGCCAGCAGCTTAACCCTTAGCGGGGCGAACGGGGATACGCAGTATTTT.

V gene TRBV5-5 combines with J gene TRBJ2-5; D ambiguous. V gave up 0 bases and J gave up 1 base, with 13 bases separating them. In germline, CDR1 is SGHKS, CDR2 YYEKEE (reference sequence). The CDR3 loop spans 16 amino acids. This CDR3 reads CASSLAPVGRQETQYF. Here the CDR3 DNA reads TGTGCCAGCAGCTTGGCCCCGGTGGGCCGCCAAGAGACCCAGTACTTC.

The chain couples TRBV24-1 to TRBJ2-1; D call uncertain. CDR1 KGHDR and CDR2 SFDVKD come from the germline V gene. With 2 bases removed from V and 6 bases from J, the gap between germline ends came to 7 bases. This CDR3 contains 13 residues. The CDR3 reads CATSDSPSNEQFF. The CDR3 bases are TGTGCCACCAGTGATTCCCCTAGCAATGAGCAGTTCTTC.

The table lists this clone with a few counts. The CDR3 sequence: CASRIGLVGEQYF. The CDR3 DNA follows: TGCGCCAGCAGAATTGGACTAGTGGGGGAGCAGTACTTC. This chain connects TRBV5-1 to TRBJ2-7; 7 positions match TRBD2. V was pared by 5 bases and J by 7 bases, with 9 bases of the junction left unmatched. The CDR3 totals 13 residues. From germline, CDR1 is SGHRS and CDR2 YFSETQ. Full variable domain (missing parts from reference TRBV5-1 and TRBJ2-7): KAGVTQTPRYLIKTRGQQVTLSCSPISGHRSVSWYQQTPGQGLQFLFEYFSETQRNKGNFPGRFSGRQFSNSRSEMNVSTLELGDSALYLCASRIGLVGEQYFGPGTRLTVT.

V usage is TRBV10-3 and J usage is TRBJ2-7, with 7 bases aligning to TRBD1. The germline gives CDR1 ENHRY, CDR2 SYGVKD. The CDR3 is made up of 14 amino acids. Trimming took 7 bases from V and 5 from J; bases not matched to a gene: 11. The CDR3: CAITPHRTGDEQYF. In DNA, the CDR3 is TGTGCCATCACACCCCACCGCACAGGGGACGAGCAGTACTTC.

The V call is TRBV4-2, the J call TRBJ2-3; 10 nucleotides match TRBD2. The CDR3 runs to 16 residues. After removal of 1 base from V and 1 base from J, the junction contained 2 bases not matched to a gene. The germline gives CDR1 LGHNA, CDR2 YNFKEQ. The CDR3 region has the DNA TGTGCCAGCAGCCAAGGGACTAGCGGAGGCACAGATACGCAGTATTTT. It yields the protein CASSQGTSGGTDTQYF.

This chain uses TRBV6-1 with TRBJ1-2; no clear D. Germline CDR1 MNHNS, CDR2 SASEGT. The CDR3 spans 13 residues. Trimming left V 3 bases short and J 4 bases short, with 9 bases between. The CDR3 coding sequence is TGTGCCAGCAGTGAGGGGAGCGGCTATGGCTACACCTTC. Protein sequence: CASSEGSGYGYTF.

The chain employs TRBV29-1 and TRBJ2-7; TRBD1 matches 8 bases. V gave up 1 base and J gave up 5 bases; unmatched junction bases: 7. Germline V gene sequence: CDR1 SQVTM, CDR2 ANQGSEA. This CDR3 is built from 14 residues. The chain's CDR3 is CSVEGRTGSHEQYF. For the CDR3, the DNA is TGCAGCGTTGAAGGGAGGACAGGGTCCCACGAGCAGTACTTC.

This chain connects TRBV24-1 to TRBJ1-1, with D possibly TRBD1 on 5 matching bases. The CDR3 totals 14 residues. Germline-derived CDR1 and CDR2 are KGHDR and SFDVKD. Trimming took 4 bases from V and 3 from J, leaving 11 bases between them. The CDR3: CATSEGRGDTEAFF. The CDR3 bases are TGTGCCACCAGTGAGGGGCGCGGAGACACTGAAGCTTTCTTT.

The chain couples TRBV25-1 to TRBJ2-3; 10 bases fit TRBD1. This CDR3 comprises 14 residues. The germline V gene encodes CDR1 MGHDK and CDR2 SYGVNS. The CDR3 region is CPRMGQGSTDTQYF. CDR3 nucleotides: TGTCCCCGAATGGGACAGGGGTCCACAGATACGCAGTATTTT.